The 20 T cell receptor beta chains in this list originate from one sample, sequenced in a study of shared clonotypes between healthy human individuals. Cells designated naive CD8 were CD45RO-negative and were positively selected for CCR7, with terminally differentiated effector memory CD45RA+ cells excluded. Clones were sequenced by immunoSEQ multiplex PCR, and TCRdb holds only the in-frame ones, with some missing. The table includes roughly 1,800,000 clones, just under 95% detected once. Sequencing was carried out using naive CD8+ T cells sorted from blood. Source of these receptors: a young man in good health.

This chain uses TRBV2 with TRBJ2-5; D might be TRBD1 (6 bases). The CDR3 is 13 amino acids. The germline V gene encodes CDR1 SNHLY and CDR2 FYNNEI. CDR3 bases: TGTGTTCTACTGGACAGCAACCAAGAGACCCAGTACTTC. This translates into CVLLDSNQETQYF. The whole variable domain, remainder taken from reference TRBV2 and TRBJ2-5, is EPEVTQTPSHQVTQMGQEVILRCVPISNHLYFYWYRQILGQKVEFLVSFYNNEISEKSEIFDDQFSVERPDGSNFTLKIRSTKLEDSAMYFCVLLDSNQETQYFGPGTRLLVL.

This chain connects TRBV5-1 to TRBJ2-1; D is possibly TRBD1 (5 bases). Germline V gene data show CDR1 as SGHRS and CDR2 as YFSETQ. With 4 bases removed from V and 6 bases from J, the gap between germline ends came to 8 bases. The CDR3 covers 12 residues. DNA of the CDR3: TGCGCCAGCAGCCATGACAGCAATGAGCAGTTCTTC. Protein product: CASSHDSNEQFF.

The V and J genes are TRBV4-1 and TRBJ1-4; D unclear. V was cut by 4 bases and J by 4 bases, with 13 bases left in between. The length of the CDR3 is 15 residues. Germline V CDR1 and CDR2: MGHRA, YSYEKL. The CDR3 nucleotides read TGCGCCAGCAGCCCTTGGGCAAAGGGTAATGAAAAACTGTTTTTT. Its translation: CASSPWAKGNEKLFF.

The chain employs TRBV28 and TRBJ2-2; D possibly corresponds to TRBD2 (6 bases). Trimming left V 6 bases short and J 6 bases short, with 14 bases between. This CDR3 region has 14 residues. Looked up from germline, CDR1 is MDHEN and CDR2 is SYDVKM. CDR3: CASSLGLIAGELFF. For the CDR3, the DNA is TGTGCCAGCAGCCTGGGACTCATCGCCGGGGAGCTGTTTTTT.

V is TRBV28 and J is TRBJ1-6; D gene uncertain. Germline values: CDR1 MDHEN, CDR2 SYDVKM. This CDR3 contains 15 residues. Trimming took 3 bases from V and 7 from J, leaving 13 bases between them. CDR3 bases: TGTGCCAGCAGTTTGGAAGCAGGTGGGAATTCACCCCTCCACTTT. Translation: CASSLEAGGNSPLHF.

The chain has TRBV19 and TRBJ2-3; TRBD2 matches 7 bases. This CDR3 spans 15 amino acids. With V trimmed by 3 bases and J by 4 bases, 7 bases remained unmatched. Germline CDR1 is LNHDA and CDR2 is SQIVND (reference sequence). The DNA for the CDR3 is TGTGCCAGTAGTATTTTGGGAGGGGTCTCAGATACGCAGTATTTT. Its translation is CASSILGGVSDTQYF.

This chain joins TRBV9 and TRBJ2-5; TRBD2 is a possible D gene (6 bases). V was cut by 3 bases and J by 5 bases, with 11 bases left in between. The CDR3 has 13 residues. The germline V gene encodes CDR1 SGDLS and CDR2 YYNGEE. The CDR3 region is CASSASREETQYF. The DNA for the CDR3 is TGTGCCAGCAGCGCCAGTCGGGAGGAGACCCAGTACTTC.

The chain is built from TRBV6-1 and TRBJ1-4, with a possible D match to TRBD1 (5 bases). Germline values: CDR1 MNHNS, CDR2 SASEGT. V was shortened by 7 bases and J by 8 bases, with 20 bases between the two germline ends. This CDR3 spans 15 amino acids. In nucleotides, the CDR3 is TGTGCCAGCATCCTCCCAAGGGGCGGGGAGGAAAAACTGTTTTTT. It yields the protein CASILPRGGEEKLFF.

The chain employs TRBV5-1 and TRBJ1-1, with D tentatively TRBD1 (6 bases). V gave up 7 bases and J gave up 4 bases, with 17 bases separating them. The CDR3 spans 14 residues. Germline CDR1 reads SGHRS; CDR2 reads YFSETQ. The CDR3 region has the DNA TGCGCCAGCGCGCCGTCACAGGGCGGCACTGAAGCTTTCTTT. It yields the protein CASAPSQGGTEAFF.

This chain joins TRBV11-2 and TRBJ2-1; 12 bases agree with TRBD1. J gave up 8 bases and V 4 bases, and 3 bases lay outside the gene matches. This CDR3 contains 14 residues. CDR1 is SGHAT, CDR2 FQNNGV, per germline. CDR3 bases: TGTGCCAGCAGCTGGGACAGGGGGCCATATGAGCAGTTCTTC. Encoded protein: CASSWDRGPYEQFF.

V is TRBV29-1 and J is TRBJ2-1, with TRBD1 matching 7 bases. CDR1 SQVTM and CDR2 ANQGSEA come from the germline V gene. The J segment lost 9 bases and the V segment lost 5 bases, leaving 4 bases of the junction unmatched. CDR3 length equals 11 residues. CDR3 sequence: CSVPPGGEQFF. CDR3 nucleotide sequence: TGCAGCGTTCCCCCAGGGGGTGAGCAGTTCTTC.

The chain has TRBV10-3 and TRBJ2-1; 9 bases agree with TRBD2. With 3 bases clipped from V and 9 bases from J, the junction kept 15 bases outside the gene matches. The germline CDR1 and CDR2 sequences are ENHRY and SYGVKD. This CDR3 contains 17 residues. In nucleotides, the CDR3 is TGTGCCATCAGTGAAATAGGCGGGAGGGAAGAGGGGGGTGAGCAGTTCTTC. Translated, it gives CAISEIGGREEGGEQFF.

The chain combines TRBV19 with TRBJ2-7; 9 positions match TRBD1. Germline CDR1 LNHDA, CDR2 SQIVND (reference sequence). V was clipped by 3 bases and J by 5 bases; unmatched bases: 11. This CDR3 spans 16 amino acids. The CDR3 spells CASSIFLRTGADEQYF. The CDR3 coding sequence is TGTGCCAGTAGTATCTTCCTTCGGACAGGGGCCGACGAGCAGTACTTC.

J is TRBJ2-1 and V is TRBV7-9; a weak D match, TRBD2 (6 bases). Germline V gene data show CDR1 as SEHNR and CDR2 as FQNEAQ (reference sequence). The CDR3 length is 15 residues. Trimming stripped 2 bases from V and 3 bases from J, with 11 bases between. The CDR3 region has the DNA TGTGCCAGCAGCTTAAACGGCGGGAACTACAATGAGCAGTTCTTC. Translated, it gives CASSLNGGNYNEQFF.

V and J are TRBV7-8 and TRBJ2-5; no clear D. This CDR3 has 13 amino acids. Trimming removed 5 bases from V and 5 bases from J, with 12 bases in between. Germline-derived CDR1 and CDR2 are SGHVS and FQNEAQ. CDR3 residues: CASSPLPWETQYF. The CDR3 DNA follows: TGTGCCAGCAGCCCCCTGCCCTGGGAGACCCAGTACTTC.

This chain connects TRBV11-1 to TRBJ2-7; D could derive from TRBD1 or TRBD2 (7 bases each). Trimming shortened V by 2 bases and J by 5 bases, and 16 bases separated the two germline ends. The CDR3 runs 15 residues. Germline loops: CDR1 SGHAT, CDR2 FQDESV (reference sequence). CDR3 in DNA: TGTGCCAGCAGCTTATGGGGGGGACAGTTCGACGAGCAGTACTTC. The encoded protein is CASSLWGGQFDEQYF.

J is TRBJ2-3 and V is TRBV7-2, with a weak D call TRBD1 (6 bases). The germline gives CDR1 SGHTA, CDR2 FQGNSA. The V and J ends lost 5 bases and 3 bases respectively, with 12 bases between them. This CDR3 spans 14 amino acids. The chain's CDR3 is CASSLLQGTDTQYF. As DNA, the CDR3 is TGTGCCAGCAGCCTATTACAGGGAACAGATACGCAGTATTTT.

Only one count was recorded for this clone. The V call is TRBV29-1, the J call TRBJ2-7; D perhaps matches TRBD2 (5 bases). Germline V gives CDR1 SQVTM, CDR2 ANQGSEA. The CDR3 is 10 amino acids. Trimming cost V 6 bases and J 9 bases, with 12 bases left between them. Here the CDR3 reads CSVDEGVQYF. DNA for the CDR3: TGCAGCGTGGACGAGGGAGTGCAGTACTTC.

CDR3 bases: TGTGCCAGCAGCCAAGATAGCTGGAACACTGAAGCTTTCTTT. Encoded protein: CASSQDSWNTEAFF. The gene calls are TRBV14 and TRBJ1-1; D uncertain. Looked up from germline, CDR1 is SGHDN and CDR2 is FVKESK. The CDR3 totals 14 residues. V was shortened by 0 bases and J by 1 base, with 6 bases between the two germline ends.

The chain joins TRBV10-1 to TRBJ2-3; 7 nucleotides match TRBD1. Trimming removed 4 bases from V and 0 bases from J; junction bases left unmatched: 10. CDR1 is WNHNN and CDR2 is SYGVQD in the germline V gene (reference sequence). The CDR3 contains 17 residues. The CDR3 DNA is TGCGCCAGCAGTGCGTTACAGGGGAGTGAGAGCACAGATACGCAGTATTTT. Its protein is CASSALQGSESTDTQYF.